Listed below are T cell receptor beta chains from one sample, sequenced in a study of beta chain features in type 1 diabetes. The protocol was immunoSEQ multiplex PCR, while the TCRdb copy is restricted to in-frame clones and leaves out a portion. The sample contains under 200,000 clones, about 9.3% of which appear only once. Sequenced sample: central memory CD4+ T cells from blood. The source is a man aged 25 to 40 with type 1 diabetes. Both conserved end residues are part of each CDR3. The order of the fields is clone size, J gene, D gene, V gene, CDR3 protein, CDR3 DNA. D genes are given only for firm matches. Size values are once, few and many counts, or a class for expanded clones, and some rows have none.

>few|TRBJ2-7|TRBD1|TRBV15
CATSSRTGDNEQYF
TGTGCCACCAGCAGTAGAACAGGGGACAACGAGCAGTACTTC
>NA|TRBJ1-2|TRBD1|TRBV6-5
CASRSGTVIYGYTF
TGTGCCAGCAGAAGTGGGACAGTAATTTATGGCTACACCTTC
>NA|TRBJ2-1|TRBD2|TRBV2
CASFSPPGTSGIRNEQFF
TGTGCCAGCTTCAGCCCCCCCGGGACTAGCGGGATCCGCAATGAGCAGTTCTTC
>NA|TRBJ1-5|NA|TRBV6-4
CASSDWGPSNQPQHF
TGTGCCAGCAGTGACTGGGGGCCGAGCAATCAGCCCCAGCATTTT
>NA|TRBJ2-7|TRBD2|TRBV10-3
CAISERETGEQYF
TGTGCCATCAGCGAGCGGGAGACGGGGGAGCAGTACTTC
>NA|TRBJ2-6|NA|TRBV5-1
CASSLETTTQYSGANVLTF
TGCGCCAGCAGCTTGGAAACGACAACGCAATACTCTGGGGCCAACGTCCTGACTTTC
>NA|TRBJ1-1|TRBD1|TRBV2
CASMLTGKYTEAFF
TGTGCCAGCATGTTGACAGGGAAATACACTGAAGCTTTCTTT
>NA|TRBJ1-1|NA|TRBV7-9
CASSQGTRIAEAFF
TGTGCCAGCAGCCAGGGTACAAGGATCGCTGAAGCTTTCTTT
>NA|TRBJ2-7|NA|TRBV28
CASSSMSEQYF
TGTGCCAGCAGTTCCATGTCCGAGCAGTACTTC
>few|TRBJ2-2|TRBD1|TRBV7-9
CAVRPRDRIAGELFF
TGTGCCGTCAGACCCCGGGACAGGATCGCCGGGGAGCTGTTTTTT
>many|TRBJ2-2|TRBD2|TRBV27
CASRVTSGSIGELFF
TGTGCCAGCAGGGTGACTAGCGGGAGCATCGGGGAGCTGTTTTTT
>NA|TRBJ1-1|NA|TRBV5-1
CASSLAEGESTEAFF
TGCGCCAGCAGCTTGGCCGAGGGCGAGAGCACTGAAGCTTTCTTT
>NA|TRBJ2-5|TRBD2|TRBV7-2
CASSPGTSGMYQETQYF
TGTGCCAGCAGCCCCGGGACTAGCGGGATGTACCAAGAGACCCAGTACTTC
>NA|TRBJ2-7|NA|TRBV7-9
CASSLTSDSYEQYF
TGTGCCAGCAGCTTAACCTCAGACAGCTACGAGCAGTACTTC
>NA|TRBJ2-3|TRBD1|TRBV13
CASSLVTGGTDTQYF
TGTGCCAGCAGCTTAGTGACAGGGGGCACAGATACGCAGTATTTT
>few|TRBJ1-5|NA|TRBV6-9
CASSYEHFNQPQHF
TGTGCCAGCAGTTATGAACATTTTAATCAGCCCCAGCATTTT
>NA|TRBJ2-1|NA|TRBV28
CASSLLETVYNEQFF
TGTGCCAGCAGTTTATTAGAGACAGTATACAATGAGCAGTTCTTC
>NA|TRBJ2-2|NA|TRBV18
CASSYRVDTGELFF
TGTGCCAGCTCCTACAGGGTTGACACCGGGGAGCTGTTTTTT
>NA|TRBJ2-1|TRBD1|TRBV2
CASRPRTGTNEQFF
TGTGCCAGCAGACCTCGGACAGGGACCAATGAGCAGTTCTTC
>few|TRBJ2-5|TRBD2|TRBV5-1
CASSLMTSGRETQYF
TGCGCCAGCAGCTTGATGACTAGCGGGAGAGAGACCCAGTACTTC
>few|TRBJ1-1|NA|TRBV5-4
CASSFSRTEAFF
TGTGCCAGCAGCTTCTCCAGGACTGAAGCTTTCTTT
>few|TRBJ2-7|TRBD1|TRBV7-8
CASSLSGQGSYEQYF
TGTGCCAGCAGCTTATCGGGACAGGGTTCCTACGAGCAGTACTTC
>NA|TRBJ2-7|TRBD2|TRBV10-3
CAISEGLAGDIGEQYF
TGTGCCATCAGTGAGGGCCTAGCGGGAGACATCGGCGAGCAGTACTTC
>NA|TRBJ1-1|NA|TRBV7-9
CASTLEASTTEAFF
TGTGCCAGCACCCTAGAGGCTAGTACCACTGAAGCTTTCTTT
>few|TRBJ2-7|NA|TRBV21-1
CASSKARKGQSSYEQYF
TGTGCCAGCAGCAAAGCGCGTAAGGGACAGAGCTCCTACGAGCAGTACTTC
>few|TRBJ2-7|TRBD2|TRBV7-2
CASSRAGSSSYEQYF
TGTGCCAGCAGCAGAGCGGGGAGCAGCTCCTACGAGCAGTACTTC
>few|TRBJ2-6|NA|TRBV28
CASSLGSSANVLTF
TGTGCCAGCAGTTTAGGGAGTAGCGCCAACGTCCTGACTTTC
>NA|TRBJ2-7|TRBD1|TRBV5-1
CASSLAFGTGGYEQYF
TGCGCCAGCAGCTTGGCCTTTGGGACAGGGGGCTACGAGCAGTACTTC
>NA|TRBJ1-6|NA|TRBV30
CAWTPWVGGNSPLHF
TGTGCCTGGACCCCCTGGGTCGGGGGAAATTCACCCCTCCACTTT
>NA|TRBJ2-3|NA|TRBV4-2
CASSQDRSRAAYPDTQYF
TGTGCCAGCAGCCAAGATCGCTCGCGGGCCGCTTACCCAGATACGCAGTATTTT
>few|TRBJ2-1|TRBD2|TRBV5-1
CASSLVLSGNDNEQFF
TGCGCCAGCAGCTTGGTACTAAGCGGGAACGACAATGAGCAGTTCTTC
>NA|TRBJ1-1|NA|TRBV7-2
CASSSMGRGEAFF
TGTGCCAGCAGCTCGATGGGCCGGGGTGAAGCTTTCTTT
>NA|TRBJ1-1|NA|TRBV29-1
CSVGDSTEAFF
TGCAGCGTTGGTGATAGCACTGAAGCTTTCTTT
>NA|TRBJ1-3|NA|TRBV4-2
CASSQDPSGNTIYF
TGTGCCAGCAGCCAAGACCCATCTGGAAACACCATATATTTT
>few|TRBJ2-5|TRBD2|TRBV28
CASSPSGREETQYF
TGTGCCAGCAGTCCTAGCGGGAGGGAAGAGACCCAGTACTTC
>NA|TRBJ1-4|NA|TRBV7-6
CASSLGQYPEKLFF
TGTGCCAGCAGCTTAGGACAGTACCCTGAAAAACTGTTTTTT
>NA|TRBJ2-7|NA|TRBV15
CATSSTVGGEQYF
TGTGCCACCAGCAGTACTGTCGGGGGCGAGCAGTACTTC
>once|TRBJ2-2|TRBD2|TRBV5-1
CASSPGLAGGELFF
TGCGCCAGCAGCCCCGGACTAGCGGGAGGGGAGCTGTTTTTT
>NA|TRBJ1-5|NA|TRBV5-6
CASSLSDQPQHF
TGTGCCAGCAGCTTGAGCGATCAGCCCCAGCATTTT
>few|TRBJ2-7|TRBD1|TRBV5-5
CASSWGGQGAQQYF
TGTGCCAGCAGCTGGGGGGGACAGGGGGCCCAGCAGTACTTC
>few|TRBJ2-7|TRBD2|TRBV4-2
CASSQGAGASYEQYF
TGTGCCAGCAGCCAAGGGGCGGGAGCCTCCTACGAGCAGTACTTC